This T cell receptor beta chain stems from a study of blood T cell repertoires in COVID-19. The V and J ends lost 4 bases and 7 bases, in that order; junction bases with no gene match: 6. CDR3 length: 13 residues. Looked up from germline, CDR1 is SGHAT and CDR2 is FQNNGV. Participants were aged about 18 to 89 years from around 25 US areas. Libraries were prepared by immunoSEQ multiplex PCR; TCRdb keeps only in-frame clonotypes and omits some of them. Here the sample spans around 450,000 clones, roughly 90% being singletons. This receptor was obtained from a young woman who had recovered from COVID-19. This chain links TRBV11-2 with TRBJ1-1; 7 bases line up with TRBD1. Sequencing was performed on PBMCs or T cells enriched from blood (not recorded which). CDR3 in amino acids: CASSSMDRLEAFF. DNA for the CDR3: TGTGCCAGCAGCTCAATGGACAGGCTTGAAGCTTTCTTT.